These 5 T cell receptor beta chains came from one sample sequenced in a study of cytomegalovirus exposure and HLA in healthy donors. Measured with immunoSEQ multiplex PCR; TCRdb has only the in-frame clones, and not every one. The sample contains just over 65,000 clones, about 97% of which appear only once. Sequenced input: PBMCs. These receptors all come from a woman under 30 in good health and CMV-seropositive.

The chain joins TRBV30 to TRBJ2-3, with 7 bases aligning to TRBD1. CDR1 and CDR2 from the germline V gene are GTSNPN and SVGIG (reference sequence). CDR3 length: 16 residues. V was clipped by 4 bases and J by 2 bases; unmatched bases: 12. In nucleotides, the CDR3 is TGTGCCTGGAATCTACCTGGCAGGGGGATCACAGATACGCAGTATTTT. It translates to CAWNLPGRGITDTQYF.

The chain joins TRBV28 to TRBJ2-3; 10 bases agree with TRBD1. This CDR3 is 17 amino acids long. Germline assignment: CDR1 MDHEN and CDR2 SYDVKM. J gave up 3 bases and V 5 bases, and 11 bases lay outside the gene matches. The chain's CDR3 is CASSNPGTGVGTDTQYF. As DNA, the CDR3 is TGTGCCAGCAGTAATCCCGGGACAGGGGTGGGAACAGATACGCAGTATTTT.

This clone appeared a single time. The gene calls are TRBV11-3 and TRBJ2-5; 7 positions agree with TRBD1. V was pared by 5 bases and J by 5 bases, with 14 bases of the junction left unmatched. The germline CDR1 and CDR2 sequences are SGHNT and YENEEA. The CDR3 extends over 16 amino acids. The CDR3 loop is CASSAGGRQGKETQYF. The CDR3 coding sequence is TGTGCCAGCAGCGCTGGAGGTAGACAGGGCAAGGAGACCCAGTACTTC.

The chain employs TRBV5-1 and TRBJ2-3, with 13 nucleotides matching TRBD2. J was trimmed by 5 bases and V by 5 bases; bases with no gene match: 2. Germline CDR1 SGHRS, CDR2 YFSETQ. This CDR3 has 14 amino acids. The CDR3 coding sequence is TGCGCCAGCAGACTAGCGGGAGGGCTAGATACGCAGTATTTT. Protein product: CASRLAGGLDTQYF.

This chain joins TRBV11-2 and TRBJ2-2; 11 bases match TRBD2. CDR3 length: 19 amino acids. The germline gives CDR1 SGHAT, CDR2 FQNNGV. Germline trimming cut 1 base from V and 4 bases from J; bases unmatched to any gene: 11. The CDR3 sequence: CASSLVGTSGSYSTGELFF. Here the CDR3 DNA reads TGTGCCAGCAGCTTAGTGGGTACTAGCGGGAGCTATAGCACCGGGGAGCTGTTTTTT.